Below are 27 T cell receptor beta chains sequenced from a single sample in a study of T cell responses to AZD1222 COVID-19 vaccine. Generated by immunoSEQ multiplex PCR, the TCRdb table keeps only in-frame clones and is missing some. The data show about 200,000 clones, roughly 92% seen once. Here the sequenced sample was peripheral blood, taken on day 0 of AZD1222 vaccination. Source of these receptors: an adult in good health.

This chain uses TRBV28 with TRBJ1-5; 10 positions agree with TRBD1. The germline CDR1 and CDR2 sequences are MDHEN and SYDVKM. The V and J ends lost 6 bases and 6 bases, in that order; junction bases with no gene match: 2. This CDR3 has 13 residues. The CDR3 region is CASRGTGAQPQHF. The CDR3 nucleotides read TGTGCCAGCAGGGGGACAGGGGCTCAGCCCCAGCATTTT. The full variable domain, with the rest looked up from reference TRBV28 and TRBJ1-5, is DVKVTQSSRYLVKRTGEKVFLECVQDMDHENMFWYRQDPGLGLRLIYFSYDVKMKEKGDIPEGYSVSREKKERFSLILESASTNQTSMYLCASRGTGAQPQHFGDGTRLSIL.

This chain links TRBV3-1 (or the pseudogene TRBV3-2) with TRBJ2-2, with 7 bases that match TRBD2. After removal of 8 bases from V and 0 bases from J, the junction contained 6 bases not matched to a gene. Germline values: CDR1 LGHDT, CDR2 YNNKEL (reference sequence). CDR3 length: 15 residues. CDR3 region: CASGSGATNTGELFF. For the CDR3, the DNA is TGTGCCAGCGGCAGCGGGGCTACGAACACCGGGGAGCTGTTTTTT.

V gene TRBV4-2 combines with J gene TRBJ1-4; perhaps TRBD1 as D (5 bases). The V end was cut by 4 bases, the J end by 7 bases, with 10 bases between. CDR1 and CDR2 from the germline V gene are LGHNA and YNFKEQ. This CDR3 is built from 13 residues. The CDR3 coding sequence is TGTGCCAGCAGCCCCCCAGGGTTTGAAAAACTGTTTTTT. Encoded protein: CASSPPGFEKLFF.

The V and J genes are TRBV19 and TRBJ2-7; TRBD1 might be the D (6 bases). Germline-derived CDR1 and CDR2 are LNHDA and SQIVND (reference sequence). Trimming pared 6 bases from V and 5 bases from J, leaving 14 bases between. This CDR3 region has 13 residues. The CDR3 protein is CASSLQGSDEQYF. In DNA, the CDR3 is TGTGCCAGTAGCTTACAGGGTAGCGACGAGCAGTACTTC.

The chain recombines TRBV5-1 with TRBJ1-6; possibly TRBD1 for D (5 bases). V lost 1 base, J lost 6 bases, and 11 bases lay in between. CDR3 size: 15 residues. Germline V gene sequence: CDR1 SGHRS, CDR2 YFSETQ. CDR3 residues: CASSLTDSGNSPLHF. The CDR3 nucleotides read TGCGCCAGCAGCTTGACAGACAGTGGTAATTCACCCCTCCACTTT.

The chain couples TRBV10-3 to TRBJ2-5, with 11 bases aligning to TRBD1. There are 13 residues in the CDR3. CDR1 is ENHRY and CDR2 is SYGVKD in the germline V gene. J gave up 7 bases and V 9 bases, and 7 bases lay outside the gene matches. CDR3 loop: CAMGQGELGTQYF. Written as DNA, the CDR3 is TGTGCCATGGGACAGGGGGAGCTGGGGACCCAGTACTTC.

The sample holds one count of this clone. The chain has TRBV15 and TRBJ1-5, with 7 bases identical to TRBD1. Per the germline V gene, CDR1 is LNHNV and CDR2 is YYDKDF (reference sequence). The CDR3 runs 18 residues. Trimming cost V 3 bases and J 0 bases; bases outside gene matches: 11. The CDR3 DNA is TGTGCCACCAGCAGTGCCGGGACAGTCAGGGTTAGCAATCAGCCCCAGCATTTT. Translating it yields CATSSAGTVRVSNQPQHF. Combining the CDR3 with reference TRBV15 and TRBJ1-5 gives the whole variable domain DAMVIQNPRYQVTQFGKPVTLSCSQTLNHNVMYWYQQKSSQAPKLLFHYYDKDFNNEADTPDNFQSRRPNTSFCFLDIRSPGLGDTAMYLCATSSAGTVRVSNQPQHFGDGTRLSIL.

The chain combines TRBV19 with TRBJ2-1, with D tentatively TRBD2 (6 bases). Germline CDR1 is LNHDA and CDR2 is SQIVND (reference sequence). The V end lost 3 bases, the J end lost 0 bases, and 15 bases lay between the germline ends. The CDR3 is 17 amino acids. CDR3 DNA: TGTGCCAGTAGTATCGGGAGACTCCGGAGCTCCTACAATGAGCAGTTCTTC. Its translation is CASSIGRLRSSYNEQFF.

Comment on this clone: The same CDR3 also results from other DNA sequences found in this sample. V usage is TRBV9 and J usage is TRBJ1-3; D call uncertain. Trimming cost V 2 bases and J 0 bases, with 9 bases left between them. Germline V gene data show CDR1 as SGDLS and CDR2 as YYNGEE. The CDR3 loop spans 15 amino acids. The DNA for the CDR3 is TGTGCCAGCAGCGTGGGCGGGGTCTCTGGAAACACCATATATTTT. Translating gives CASSVGGVSGNTIYF. Together with reference TRBV9 and TRBJ1-3, the CDR3 gives the full variable domain: DSGVTQTPKHLITATGQRVTLRCSPRSGDLSVYWYQQSLDQGLQFLIQYYNGEERAKGNILERFSAQQFPDLHSELNLSSLELGDSALYFCASSVGGVSGNTIYFGEGSWLTVV.

The chain uses TRBV27 and TRBJ2-5; 9 bases are a match to TRBD2. V was pared by 6 bases and J by 5 bases, with 13 bases of the junction left unmatched. The germline V gene encodes CDR1 MNHEY and CDR2 SMNVEV (reference sequence). The CDR3 has 16 residues. The CDR3 loop reads CASSQRTSGLGETQYF. The CDR3 DNA reads TGTGCCAGCAGCCAACGTACTAGCGGGTTGGGTGAGACCCAGTACTTC.

V gene TRBV27 combines with J gene TRBJ2-7; TRBD1 aligns across 10 bases. CDR1 is MNHEY, CDR2 SMNVEV, per germline (reference sequence). The J segment lost 4 bases and the V segment lost 5 bases, leaving 2 bases of the junction unmatched. This CDR3 contains 13 residues. CDR3 sequence reads: CASSRDRGYEQYF. The CDR3, as DNA: TGTGCCAGCAGTCGGGACAGGGGATACGAGCAGTACTTC.

This rearrangement joins TRBV7-6 to TRBJ2-7; 7 bases fit TRBD1. This CDR3 comprises 14 residues. V lost 5 bases, J lost 0 bases, and 4 bases stayed unmatched. Looked up from germline, CDR1 is SGHVS and CDR2 is FNYEAQ. CDR3 sequence reads: CASSPDRDSYEQYF. CDR3 bases: TGTGCCAGCAGCCCTGACAGGGACTCCTACGAGCAGTACTTC.

J is TRBJ1-2 and V is TRBV9; the match to TRBD1 covers 7 bases. The CDR3 is made up of 14 amino acids. J was trimmed by 4 bases and V by 3 bases; bases with no gene match: 6. The germline CDR1 and CDR2 sequences are SGDLS and YYNGEE. The CDR3 nucleotides are TGTGCCAGCAGCGACGGGTCAGGGGGCTATGGCTACACCTTC. Translating gives CASSDGSGGYGYTF.

This sequence joins TRBV6-5 and TRBJ1-2; D not certain. The CDR3 sequence is 15 residues long. V was trimmed by 0 bases and J by 3 bases, leaving 11 bases between them. Germline lookup yields CDR1 MNHEY and CDR2 SVGAGI. CDR3 region: CASSYSLDGDYGYTF. Here the CDR3 DNA reads TGTGCCAGCAGTTACTCTCTGGACGGGGACTATGGCTACACCTTC.

The rearrangement uses TRBV28 and TRBJ2-1, with 10 bases aligning to TRBD2. Germline CDR1 and CDR2: MDHEN and SYDVKM. This CDR3 is built from 16 residues. V shed 1 base and J 2 bases; nucleotides not matched to a gene: 2. CDR3 sequence reads: CASSLSSGGAYNEQFF. The CDR3 region has the DNA TGTGCCAGCAGTTTATCTAGCGGGGGCGCCTACAATGAGCAGTTCTTC.

The chain combines TRBV5-4 with TRBJ2-2; TRBD1 aligns across 9 bases. Losses at the gene ends were 4 bases for V and 7 bases for J; bases not matched to a gene: 14. From germline, CDR1 is SGHNT and CDR2 YYREEE (reference sequence). The CDR3 is 17 amino acids. The CDR3 region is CASSPPIGTGMVGELFF. The CDR3 DNA sequence: TGTGCCAGCAGCCCCCCCATTGGGACAGGGATGGTCGGGGAGCTGTTTTTT.

V gene TRBV2 combines with J gene TRBJ2-7, with 7 nucleotides matching TRBD2. Germline V CDR1 and CDR2: SNHLY, FYNNEI. This CDR3 contains 15 residues. J lost 4 bases, V lost 1 base, and 7 bases had no gene match. The CDR3, as DNA: TGTGCCAGCAGTGAAGGCGGGAGTTTAAATTACGAGCAGTACTTC. It codes for CASSEGGSLNYEQYF.

The rearrangement uses TRBV20-1 and TRBJ2-3; weak D call: TRBD2 (5 bases). V was trimmed by 3 bases and J by 6 bases, leaving 7 bases between them. The CDR3 is made up of 11 amino acids. From germline, CDR1 is DFQATT and CDR2 SNEGSKA (reference sequence). The CDR3 coding sequence is TGCAGTGCTAGGGACTGGGATACGCAGTATTTT. Amino acid sequence: CSARDWDTQYF.

The chain couples TRBV21-1 to TRBJ2-1; TRBD2 is the table's D call and was not checked against the DNA. TRBV21-1 is recorded as a pseudogene. The CDR3 spans 20 residues. CDR3 protein: CASSKGRASGAIHSYNEQFF. Here the CDR3 DNA reads TGTGCCAGCAGCAAAGGTCGGGCTAGCGGGGCAATCCACTCCTACAATGAGCAGTTCTTC.

The chain combines TRBV7-3 with TRBJ2-3; no reliable D call. V lost 5 bases and J lost 2, with 11 bases in between. CDR1 SGHTA and CDR2 FQGTGA come from the germline V gene. This CDR3 spans 14 amino acids. The CDR3 protein is CASSLPGNTDTQYF. CDR3 in DNA: TGTGCCAGCAGCCTGCCGGGTAACACAGATACGCAGTATTTT.

CDR3 sequence (DNA): TGTGCCAGCAGCTTGGGGGAAAAGAGTTCTGGAAACACCATATATTTT. Protein: CASSLGEKSSGNTIYF. V and J are TRBV7-6 and TRBJ1-3, with a possible D match to TRBD1 (5 bases). V dropped 3 bases and J dropped 1 base, with 13 bases sitting between them. From germline, CDR1 is SGHVS and CDR2 FNYEAQ. The length of the CDR3 is 16 residues.

The chain couples TRBV12-3 or TRBV12-4 to TRBJ1-6, with D tentatively TRBD1 (5 bases). The V end lost 3 bases, the J end lost 14 bases, and 11 bases lay between the germline ends. This CDR3 is built from 12 residues. DNA of the CDR3: TGTGCCAGCAGTTTGGGGGAAGGTTCCCTCCACTTT. Residues: CASSLGEGSLHF.

CDR3 protein: CASSQGWGTDYNEQFF. The CDR3 region has the DNA TGCGCCAGCAGCCAAGGTTGGGGGACGGACTACAATGAGCAGTTCTTC. The rearrangement uses TRBV4-1 and TRBJ2-1, with D perhaps being TRBD1 or TRBD2 (5 bases each). The V end was cut by 1 base, the J end by 3 bases, with 13 bases between. The CDR3 spans 16 residues. CDR1 MGHRA and CDR2 YSYEKL come from the germline V gene.

The V call is TRBV5-1, the J call TRBJ2-2; no reliable D call. The CDR3 is 15 residues long. Germline V gives CDR1 SGHRS, CDR2 YFSETQ. V was shortened by 0 bases and J by 7 bases, with 13 bases between the two germline ends. In DNA form, the CDR3 reads TGCGCCAGCAGCTTGGCAATGGTTGATAGCGGGGAGCTGTTTTTT. Translated, it gives CASSLAMVDSGELFF.

This clone has only a few counts. This chain uses TRBV7-9 with TRBJ2-5; D possibly corresponds to TRBD1 (6 bases). The CDR3 has 13 amino acids. V was trimmed by 6 bases and J by 4 bases, leaving 12 bases between them. Germline V gene sequence: CDR1 SEHNR, CDR2 FQNEAQ (reference sequence). For the CDR3, the DNA is TGTGCCAGCAGTTCCAGGGGTCCAGAGACCCAGTACTTC. Amino acids: CASSSRGPETQYF. Based on the CDR3 plus reference TRBV7-9 and TRBJ2-5, the full variable domain is DTGVSQNPRHKITKRGQNVTFRCDPISEHNRLYWYRQTLGQGPEFLTYFQNEAQLEKSRLLSDRFSAERPKGSFSTLEIQRTEQGDSAMYLCASSSRGPETQYFGPGTRLLVL.

The V call is TRBV6-5, the J call TRBJ1-1; TRBD1 matches at 7 bases. This CDR3 contains 15 residues. After removal of 4 bases from V and 0 bases from J, the junction contained 5 bases not matched to a gene. Germline CDR1 is MNHEY and CDR2 is SVGAGI. The CDR3 spells CASSLTGALNTEAFF. The CDR3 DNA reads as TGTGCCAGCAGTTTAACAGGGGCCCTGAACACTGAAGCTTTCTTT.

This chain uses TRBV11-1 with TRBJ1-5; D perhaps matches TRBD1 (5 bases). The germline V gene has CDR1 SGHAT and CDR2 FQDESV (reference sequence). The CDR3 extends over 13 amino acids. With 5 bases removed from V and 7 bases from J, the gap between germline ends came to 12 bases. As DNA, the CDR3 is TGTGCCAGCAGCCCGGGGGTGGGGCAGCCCCAGCATTTT. It specifies CASSPGVGQPQHF.